Many counts were recorded for the clone carrying this T cell receptor beta chain. Its antigen is not identified. From the RACE reads, TCRdb called clonotypes with MiXCR, one entry per CDR3 protein. Counted here are over 30,000 distinct CDR3 sequences, 7.5% to 8% occurring once; the ten biggest clones make up about 1.2%. Specified time point: pre-sensitization, week 0. Specified treatment: therapeutic diphenylcyclopropenone sensitization with weekly scalp DPC. This sample is drawn from a study of human T cells and chemical hapten exposure. Study-wide context: Patients additionally received therapeutic doses of diphenylcyclopropenone on the scalp once a week, and this continued throughout the roughly 25-week study.

Germline V gene lookup returns CDR1 SGDLS and CDR2 YYNGEE. V was trimmed by 4 bases and J by 8 bases, leaving 25 bases between them. The CDR3 loop spans 16 amino acids. The study, taken as a whole, reports: There was no change with DPC sensitization in TCRs above 1 in 1000 frequency. PT1 expanded TCR counts correlated positively with patch test score.

The genes are TRBV9 and TRBJ2-7, with D maybe TRBD2 (9 bases). The sequence derives from a woman between 45 and 60 years old with alopecia areata. Some clones in this sample may be carry-over from other donors' samples. The sequenced sample was whole blood, obtained in connection with sensitization to the hapten diphenylcyclopropenone (DPC). DNA of the CDR3: TGTGCCAGCAGCCCCAGCGGGGGGACAGGACTTGAAAAGCAGTACTTC. Its protein is CASSPSGGTGLEKQYF.